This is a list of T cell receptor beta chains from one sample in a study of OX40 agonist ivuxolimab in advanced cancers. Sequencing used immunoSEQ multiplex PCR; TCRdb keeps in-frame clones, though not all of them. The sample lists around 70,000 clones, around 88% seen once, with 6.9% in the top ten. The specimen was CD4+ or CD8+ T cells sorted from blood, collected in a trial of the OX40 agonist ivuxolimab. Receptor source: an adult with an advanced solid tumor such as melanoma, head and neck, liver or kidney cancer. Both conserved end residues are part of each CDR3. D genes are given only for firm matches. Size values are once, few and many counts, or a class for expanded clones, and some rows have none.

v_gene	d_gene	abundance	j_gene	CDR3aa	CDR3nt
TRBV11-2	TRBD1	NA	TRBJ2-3	CASSSGQFTDTQYF	TGTGCCAGCAGCTCGGGACAGTTCACAGATACGCAGTATTTT
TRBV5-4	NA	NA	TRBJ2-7	CASSFTSSYEQYF	TGTGCCAGCAGCTTCACAAGCTCCTACGAGCAGTACTTC
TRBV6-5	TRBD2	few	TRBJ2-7	CASSYLPTSGYEQYF	TGTGCCAGCAGTTACTTACCGACTAGCGGGTACGAGCAGTACTTC
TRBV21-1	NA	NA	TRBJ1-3	CASSPGDRGNTIYF	TGTGCCAGCAGCCCCGGGGACAGAGGAAACACCATATATTTT
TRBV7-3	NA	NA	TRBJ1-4	CASSSSAYEKLFF	TGTGCCAGCAGCTCCTCGGCTTATGAAAAACTGTTTTTT
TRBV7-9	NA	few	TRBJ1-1	CASSLQSGDTEAFF	TGTGCCAGCAGCTTACAGTCAGGGGACACTGAAGCTTTCTTT
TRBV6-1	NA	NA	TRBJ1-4	CASSELHEKLFF	TGTGCCAGCAGTGAACTTCACGAAAAACTGTTTTTT
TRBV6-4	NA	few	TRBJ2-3	CASSKGGTDTQYF	TGTGCCAGCAGTAAGGGAGGCACAGATACGCAGTATTTT
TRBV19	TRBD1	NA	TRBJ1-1	CASSMDRGGTEAFF	TGTGCCAGTAGTATGGACAGGGGAGGCACTGAAGCTTTCTTT
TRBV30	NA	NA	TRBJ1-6	CAWSLESPLHF	TGTGCCTGGAGCCTGGAGTCACCCCTCCACTTT
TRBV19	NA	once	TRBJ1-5	CASTAALPNQPQHF	TGTGCCAGTACCGCGGCCCTACCAAATCAGCCCCAGCATTTT
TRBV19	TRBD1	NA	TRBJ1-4	CASSILGQNNEKLFF	TGTGCCAGTAGTATTTTGGGACAGAATAATGAAAAACTGTTTTTT
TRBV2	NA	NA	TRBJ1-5	CASGGGLSNQPQHF	TGTGCCAGCGGTGGGGGGTTAAGCAATCAGCCCCAGCATTTT
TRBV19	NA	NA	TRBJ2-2	CASSDDGYQDTGELFF	TGTGCCAGTAGTGACGACGGATACCAGGACACCGGGGAGCTGTTTTTT
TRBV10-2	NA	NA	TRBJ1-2	CASSSSPYSVFSNYGYTF	TGCGCCAGCAGTAGTTCGCCGTATTCGGTCTTCTCGAACTATGGCTACACCTTC
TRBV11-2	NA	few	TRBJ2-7	CASKLNAGSSYEQYF	TGTGCCAGCAAGCTTAATGCAGGGTCGAGTTACGAGCAGTACTTC
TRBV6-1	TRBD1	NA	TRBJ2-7	CASIITGGSSYEQYF	TGTGCCAGCATAATCACAGGGGGAAGCTCCTACGAGCAGTACTTC
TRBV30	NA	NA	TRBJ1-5	CAWSAQSGQPQHF	TGTGCCTGGAGTGCACAGTCGGGCCAGCCCCAGCATTTT
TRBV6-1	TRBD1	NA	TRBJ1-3	CASSGGTGSGNTIYF	TGTGCCAGCAGTGGAGGGACAGGGTCTGGAAACACCATATATTTT
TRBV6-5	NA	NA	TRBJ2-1	CASSRTILYNEQFF	TGTGCCAGCAGCCGGACAATTTTGTACAATGAGCAGTTCTTC